The 29 T cell receptor beta chains presented below share a single source sample, sequenced in a study of T cells after yellow fever vaccination (dated by TCRdb to the late 2010s). The sample's treatment or condition label, in plain terms: live attenuated yellow fever vaccine strain. Library prep was done by 5' RACE. This sample was sequenced with an Illumina NovaSeq 6000. TCRdb reworked the public reads: Q25 trimming with fastp, MiXCR clone assembly, productive beta chains retained. Under each unique CDR3 protein, matching rows form one entry showing the most common genes and DNA. The sample table lists some 300,000 distinct CDR3 sequences, approximately 8% of them with a count of one. Jointly, the top ten make up around 3.3% of the sample. The source material was CD4+ T cells sorted from PBMCs, sampled 5 days after the yellow fever booster vaccination. The receptor source for this set is a man aged 18 to 29 who received the YFV17D yellow fever vaccine.

This chain's CDR3 is CASNLYGENSTDTQYF. CDR3 nucleotide sequence: TGTGCCAGCAACTTATACGGGGAAAATAGCACAGATACGCAGTATTTT. V gene TRBV21-1 combines with J gene TRBJ2-3. TRBV21-1 has pseudogene status. This CDR3 spans 16 amino acids.

This chain joins TRBV11-2 and TRBJ2-1; D is undetermined. V was trimmed by 0 bases and J by 10 bases, leaving 7 bases between them. The CDR3 has 12 residues. The germline gives CDR1 SGHAT, CDR2 FQNNGV. CDR3: CASSLEVVEQFF. The CDR3 region has the DNA TGTGCCAGCAGCTTAGAGGTAGTGGAGCAGTTCTTC.

In its sample, this clonotype was seen a few times. The J gene is TRBJ1-1, the V gene TRBV4-1, with D possibly matching TRBD1 (5 bases). Trimming cost V 1 base and J 2 bases, with 14 bases left between them. The germline CDR1 and CDR2 sequences are MGHRA and YSYEKL. The CDR3 runs 16 residues. In nucleotides, the CDR3 is TGCGCCAGCAGCCAAGTGGCCACTCAGGGAAACACTGAAGCTTTCTTT. It yields the protein CASSQVATQGNTEAFF.

The gene calls are TRBV7-8 and TRBJ2-7; D gene unclear. Germline assignment: CDR1 SGHVS and CDR2 FQNEAQ. The CDR3 is made up of 15 amino acids. Trimming removed 1 base at V and 3 bases at J, with 13 bases between. CDR3 DNA sequence: TGTGCCAGCAGCTTAGAATCAGGCCCGTTCTACGAGCAGTACTTC. Its protein product is CASSLESGPFYEQYF.

This clonotype was seen repeatedly, ten times or more. V usage is TRBV10-3 and J usage is TRBJ2-1; D might be TRBD2 (7 bases). The germline CDR1 and CDR2 sequences are ENHRY and SYGVKD. The CDR3 is made up of 12 amino acids. V dropped 8 bases and J dropped 7 bases, with 12 bases sitting between them. CDR3 protein: CAIWEGGNEQFF. The DNA for the CDR3 is TGTGCCATCTGGGAGGGGGGGAATGAGCAGTTCTTC.

This chain links TRBV5-6 with TRBJ1-1, with unresolved D. Germline V gene data show CDR1 as SGHDT and CDR2 as YYEEEE. This CDR3 is built from 12 residues. Trimming stripped 1 base from V and 10 bases from J, with 11 bases between. The CDR3 loop is CASSLYLKAAFF. For the CDR3, the DNA is TGTGCCAGCAGCTTGTACCTTAAGGCAGCTTTCTTT. The full variable domain, in which reference TRBV5-6 and TRBJ1-1 provide the parts outside the CDR3, is DAGVTQSPTHLIKTRGQQVTLRCSPKSGHDTVSWYQQALGQGPQFIFQYYEEEERQRGNFPDRFSGHQFPNYSSELNVNALLLGDSALYLCASSLYLKAAFFGQGTRLTVV.

This clonotype was seen ten or more times. V and J are TRBV4-1 and TRBJ2-5, with TRBD2 matching 12 bases. The germline V gene encodes CDR1 MGHRA and CDR2 YSYEKL. Unmatched junction bases numbered 6, after V lost 0 bases and J lost 4 bases. This CDR3 has 17 amino acids. The DNA for the CDR3 is TGCGCCAGCAGCCAAGACAGGACTAGCGGGGTGGGAGAGACCCAGTACTTC. This translates into CASSQDRTSGVGETQYF.

This chain links TRBV29-1 with TRBJ2-7, with D perhaps matching TRBD1 or TRBD2 (7 bases each). Germline values: CDR1 SQVTM, CDR2 ANQGSEA. The CDR3 extends over 12 amino acids. V was clipped by 6 bases and J by 2 bases, with 11 bases between them. The CDR3 protein is CSVPGGAYEQYF. The CDR3 DNA follows: TGCAGCGTCCCAGGGGGGGCCTACGAGCAGTACTTC.

This clonotype has a handful of counts. V and J are TRBV7-2 and TRBJ1-2; the D gene is possibly TRBD1 (5 bases). The CDR3 runs 12 residues. From germline, CDR1 is SGHTA and CDR2 FQGNSA. Trimming took off 6 bases at V and 5 bases at J, with 10 bases between the two ends. CDR3 DNA: TGTGCCAGCAGGACAGCCGGGTATGGCTACACCTTC. This translates into CASRTAGYGYTF.

The CDR3 reads CASSPGGVSSPLHF. The CDR3, as DNA: TGTGCCAGCAGTCCGGGGGGTGTGAGTTCACCCCTCCACTTT. The rearrangement uses TRBV7-9 and TRBJ1-6; possible D gene TRBD1, 5 bases. V was pared by 6 bases and J by 9 bases, with 15 bases between. The CDR3 totals 14 residues. Germline V gene sequence: CDR1 SEHNR, CDR2 FQNEAQ (reference sequence).

This clonotype was counted ten times or more. V gene TRBV7-2 combines with J gene TRBJ2-5; a possible D gene is TRBD1 (6 bases). CDR1 is SGHTA, CDR2 FQGNSA, per germline. V lost 1 base, J lost 1 base, and 10 bases lay in between. The CDR3 has 15 amino acids. As DNA, the CDR3 is TGTGCCAGCAGCTTAGGGAACAGGGTCCAAGAGACCCAGTACTTC. It translates to CASSLGNRVQETQYF.

V gene TRBV5-5 combines with J gene TRBJ1-5; D is unclear. The V and J ends lost 4 bases and 5 bases respectively, with 10 bases between them. Germline loops: CDR1 SGHKS, CDR2 YYEKEE (reference sequence). The CDR3 totals 13 residues. CDR3 protein: CASSPDLDQPQHF. CDR3 nucleotide sequence: TGTGCCAGCAGCCCGGACTTGGATCAGCCCCAGCATTTT.

This clonotype was detected a few times. V usage is TRBV7-9 and J usage is TRBJ2-6; no firm D call. The CDR3 length is 14 residues. V was cut by 8 bases and J by 2 bases, with 10 bases left in between. The germline CDR1 and CDR2 sequences are SEHNR and FQNEAQ (reference sequence). For the CDR3, the DNA is TGTGCCAGCTCTAAGTCGGCTGGGGCCAACGTCCTGACTTTC. Its protein is CASSKSAGANVLTF.

This chain links TRBV4-3 with TRBJ1-4, with D tentatively TRBD1 (5 bases). The germline V gene has CDR1 LGHNA and CDR2 YSLEER. The CDR3 covers 16 residues. Trimming took 3 bases from V and 4 from J, leaving 15 bases between them. The CDR3 DNA sequence: TGCGCCAGCAGCCAGGATGCAGCGGGGGGTAATGAAAAACTGTTTTTT. This encodes CASSQDAAGGNEKLFF.

Only a few counts were recorded for this clonotype. The V and J genes are TRBV12-3 or TRBV12-4 and TRBJ2-3; 14 bases fit TRBD2. Trimming at V came to 6 bases and at J to 0 bases, leaving 8 bases not matched to a gene. The CDR3 runs 18 residues. For the CDR3, the DNA is TGTGCCAGCAGGCCGGGGACTAGCGGGGGAACTAGCACAGATACGCAGTATTTT. Translating it yields CASRPGTSGGTSTDTQYF.

This clonotype was observed a handful of times. This chain uses TRBV7-6 with TRBJ2-1; TRBD2 matches 10 bases. The CDR3 extends over 15 amino acids. The junction had 3 bases not matched to a gene; V was cut back by 2 bases and J by 5 bases. Germline CDR1 and CDR2: SGHVS and FNYEAQ. In nucleotides, the CDR3 is TGTGCCAGCAGCTTACTAGCGGGGGTCAACAATGAGCAGTTCTTC. Translation: CASSLLAGVNNEQFF.

The chain links TRBV20-1 to TRBJ2-5, with 7 bases lining up with TRBD1. The V and J ends lost 6 bases and 1 base, in that order; junction bases with no gene match: 8. Germline CDR1 and CDR2: DFQATT and SNEGSKA (reference sequence). The CDR3 has 14 residues. As DNA, the CDR3 is TGCAGTGCCCGCCAGCGGACAGGCCAAGAGACCCAGTACTTC. It codes for CSARQRTGQETQYF.

The chain uses TRBV6-6 and TRBJ2-3, with D possibly being TRBD1 (6 bases). The CDR3 consists of 15 residues. Trimming pared 2 bases from V and 2 bases from J, leaving 11 bases between. Germline V CDR1 and CDR2: MNHNY, SVGAGI (reference sequence). The DNA for the CDR3 is TGTGCCAGCAGTTACCCGACAGGACCCACAGATACGCAGTATTTT. It is translated as CASSYPTGPTDTQYF.

In its sample, this clonotype was seen many times. This chain uses TRBV6-2 or TRBV6-3 with TRBJ2-3; a possible D gene is TRBD2 (5 bases). From germline, CDR1 is MNHEY and CDR2 SVGEGT. Trimming removed 4 bases at V and 7 bases at J, with 9 bases between. This CDR3 is built from 12 residues. CDR3 DNA: TGTGCCAGCAGTTCGAGGGTCCATACGCAGTATTTT. Its translation: CASSSRVHTQYF.

This clonotype was counted between two and nine times. The chain recombines TRBV30 with TRBJ1-2; 7 bases map to TRBD1. Germline values: CDR1 GTSNPN, CDR2 SVGIG (reference sequence). This CDR3 comprises 15 residues. V shed 4 bases, J shed 0 bases, and the junction held 8 bases outside the gene matches. In nucleotides, the CDR3 is TGTGCCTGGAAGGGACAGCTACATTCTAACTATGGCTACACCTTC. Translating gives CAWKGQLHSNYGYTF.

This clonotype was observed at least ten times. The rearrangement uses TRBV7-2 and TRBJ2-1; 8 bases are shared with TRBD1. V dropped 2 bases and J dropped 4; count of bases not matched to a gene: 7. The germline V gene has CDR1 SGHTA and CDR2 FQGNSA. CDR3 size: 16 residues. In DNA, the CDR3 is TGTGCCAGCAGCTTAACCGGGACAGGCGTTTACAATGAGCAGTTCTTC. It translates to CASSLTGTGVYNEQFF.

This clonotype has just a few counts. The chain couples TRBV5-5 to TRBJ2-2; no firm D call. The V and J ends lost 2 bases and 3 bases respectively, with 11 bases between them. This CDR3 contains 15 residues. The germline CDR1 and CDR2 sequences are SGHKS and YYEKEE (reference sequence). The CDR3 DNA reads as TGTGCCAGCAGCTTAGGTTTTTCGGACACCGGGGAGCTGTTTTTT. This codes for CASSLGFSDTGELFF.

In this sample, this clonotype turned up a few times. The chain is built from TRBV5-1 and TRBJ1-5; D is possibly TRBD1 (5 bases). Germline V gives CDR1 SGHRS, CDR2 YFSETQ. V lost 1 base to trimming and J lost 7 bases, with 15 bases between them. The CDR3 spans 15 residues. Here the CDR3 DNA reads TGCGCCAGCAGCTTGTCGGGGGTTGCGGGCCAGCCCCAGCATTTT. Translation: CASSLSGVAGQPQHF.

This clonotype was observed a handful of times. For the CDR3, the DNA is TGTGCCAGCAGCGCCCGACTAGCGGGGCTAGGCGAGCAGTACGTC. It translates to CASSARLAGLGEQYV. This chain uses TRBV28 with TRBJ2-7, with 11 bases lining up with TRBD2. CDR3 size: 15 residues. Trimming cost V 6 bases and J 6 bases; bases outside gene matches: 10. Looked up from germline, CDR1 is MDHEN and CDR2 is SYDVKM.

This clonotype turned up a few times. V is TRBV7-3 and J is TRBJ2-1, with D maybe TRBD1 (5 bases). The germline V gene has CDR1 SGHTA and CDR2 FQGTGA. The CDR3 is 15 residues long. V was pared by 5 bases and J by 0 bases, with 11 bases between. CDR3 nucleotides: TGTGCCAGCAGCCCCAGTCAGGGCTCCTACAATGAGCAGTTCTTC. Protein: CASSPSQGSYNEQFF.

V and J are TRBV10-3 and TRBJ2-4; D might be TRBD1 (6 bases). The V gene's germline CDR1 is ENHRY and CDR2 SYGVKD. This CDR3 comprises 14 residues. The germline V and J ends were trimmed by 0 bases and 6 bases, with 9 bases remaining between them. The CDR3, as DNA: TGTGCCATCAGTGAGTCTACAGGGAGAAACATTCAGTACTTC. Its translation: CAISESTGRNIQYF.

This clonotype has a count of ten or more. The V call is TRBV28, the J call TRBJ2-7, with no clear D. The CDR3 totals 12 residues. V lost 11 bases, J lost 3 bases, and 14 bases lay in between. From germline, CDR1 is MDHEN and CDR2 SYDVKM. The CDR3 nucleotides are TGTGCCGTTTCCGGCAGCGACTACGAGCAGTACGTC. Protein sequence: CAVSGSDYEQYV.

This clonotype was picked up a small number of times. The V call is TRBV5-1, the J call TRBJ2-5; a possible D gene is TRBD2 (6 bases). This CDR3 has 15 residues. V was trimmed by 5 bases and J by 5 bases, leaving 19 bases between them. Germline V CDR1 and CDR2: SGHRS, YFSETQ. The CDR3 nucleotides read TGCGCCAGCAGGAATAGCGGCAACGCGGAGGAGACCCAGTACTTC. It translates to CASRNSGNAEETQYF.

The chain links TRBV7-2 to TRBJ1-6, with 8 bases that match TRBD1. Trimming cost V 5 bases and J 8 bases; bases outside gene matches: 5. This CDR3 is 14 amino acids long. CDR1 SGHTA and CDR2 FQGNSA come from the germline V gene. The CDR3 loop reads CASSVTGEDSPLHF. The CDR3 DNA follows: TGTGCCAGCAGCGTGACAGGGGAGGATTCACCCCTCCACTTT.